These 6 T cell receptor beta chains were all obtained from the same sample, sequenced in a study of control samples from healthy donors and cancer patients. Assay used: immunoSEQ multiplex PCR; TCRdb lists only in-frame clones, some missing. The sample contains some 70,000 clones, around 84% of which appear only once. The sequencing sample was made of PBMCs. These receptors were taken from a woman aged 45-65 years with lung cancer.

The table lists this clone with a count of one. The J gene is TRBJ1-2, the V gene TRBV7-3; a possible D gene is TRBD1 (6 bases). Trimming removed 2 bases at V and 3 bases at J, with 13 bases between. Looked up from germline, CDR1 is SGHTA and CDR2 is FQGTGA. CDR3 length: 15 amino acids. CDR3 DNA: TGTGCCAGCAGCTTACTCCCGGGGGCAGACTATGGCTACACCTTC. It yields the protein CASSLLPGADYGYTF.

This chain links TRBV5-5 with TRBJ2-7, with TRBD1 matching over 7 bases. Germline CDR1 reads SGHKS; CDR2 reads YYEKEE (reference sequence). Trimming cost V 1 base and J 0 bases; bases outside gene matches: 4. The CDR3 has 15 residues. CDR3 coding DNA: TGTGCCAGCAGCTTGCGGGACAGCTTCTCCTACGAGCAGTACTTC. It specifies CASSLRDSFSYEQYF.

The genes are TRBV7-3 and TRBJ1-1; D ambiguous. The CDR3 sequence is 13 residues long. Germline CDR1 and CDR2: SGHTA and FQGTGA. The germline V and J ends were trimmed by 3 bases and 1 base, with 6 bases remaining between them. CDR3 in amino acids: CASSLRWNTEAFF. DNA for the CDR3: TGTGCCAGCAGCTTGAGATGGAACACTGAAGCTTTCTTT.

The chain couples TRBV19 to TRBJ2-1, with D possibly matching TRBD2 (6 bases). In germline, CDR1 is LNHDA, CDR2 SQIVND (reference sequence). V lost 7 bases, J lost 10 bases, and 26 bases lay in between. The CDR3 is 16 amino acids. In DNA form, the CDR3 reads TGTGCCAGTACCCAAACCTTCGACACAAGGGGAGGAGAGCAGTTCTTC. Encoded protein: CASTQTFDTRGGEQFF.

The V gene is TRBV20-1, the J gene TRBJ2-6, with unresolved D. There are 15 residues in the CDR3. Germline-derived CDR1 and CDR2 are DFQATT and SNEGSKA (reference sequence). Trimming took off 3 bases at V and 0 bases at J, with 9 bases between the two ends. CDR3 DNA: TGCAGTGCTAGTCGACACCGCTCTGGGGCCAACGTCCTGACTTTC. Translating gives CSASRHRSGANVLTF.

CDR3 loop: CASSVGGNVYEQYF. DNA of the CDR3: TGTGCCAGCAGTGTGGGGGGCAATGTGTACGAGCAGTACTTC. The chain carries TRBV27 and TRBJ2-7; possibly TRBD1 or TRBD2 for D (6 bases each). Germline CDR1 is MNHEY and CDR2 is SMNVEV (reference sequence). Trimming took off 5 bases at V and 4 bases at J, with 15 bases between the two ends. This CDR3 is built from 14 residues.